This entry lists 2 T cell receptor beta chains sequenced from one sample in a study of cytomegalovirus exposure and HLA in healthy donors. Researchers ran the PCR with 60 Vbeta and 13 Jbeta primers. Some clones are missing from TCRdb's copy, which holds only in-frame ones; the method was immunoSEQ multiplex PCR. The data show approximately 150,000 clones, with roughly 80% seen just once and around an eighth held by the top ten. Sequenced material: PBMCs. Every receptor here comes from a woman in her thirties or forties in good health and CMV-seronegative.

This chain uses TRBV9 with TRBJ2-5; the match to TRBD2 covers 9 bases. Germline loops: CDR1 SGDLS, CDR2 YYNGEE. The CDR3 consists of 15 residues. Trimming took 4 bases from V and 3 from J; bases not matched to a gene: 7. As DNA, the CDR3 is TGTGCCAGCAGCACCCCGGTAGCGGGGGAAGAGACCCAGTACTTC. Translation gives CASSTPVAGEETQYF.

The rearrangement uses TRBV7-9 and TRBJ2-4, with unresolved D. Trimming cost V 5 bases and J 5 bases, with 16 bases left between them. CDR1 and CDR2 (germline): SEHNR, FQNEAQ (reference sequence). The CDR3 covers 15 residues. CDR3: CASSLRVGSENIQYF. The CDR3 DNA sequence: TGTGCCAGCAGCCTCCGGGTTGGGTCCGAAAACATTCAGTACTTC.